These 4 T cell receptor beta chains came from one sample sequenced in a study of post-analysis software for immune sequencing data. Study-wide findings and caveats: Patients used a few TRBV segments, including TRBV5-6, TRBV5-1 and TRBV20-1, more often than controls.

Presence of unique molecular identifiers characterized the TCR beta cDNA libraries. TCRdb fed the PCR reads into MiXCR, producing one record per CDR3 protein. The profile shows about 400,000 distinct CDR3 sequences, around 33% of them singletons. Which antigens these TCRs recognize remains unknown. Sequenced sample: blood. Receptor source: a girl aged 10 to 17 with multiple sclerosis.

This clonotype was observed a few times. This chain links TRBV6-1 with TRBJ2-5; D might be TRBD1 (6 bases). CDR1 is MNHNS, CDR2 SASEGT, per germline. Trimming removed 10 bases at V and 1 base at J, with 19 bases between. The CDR3 runs to 15 residues. CDR3 loop: CATPSYRDFQETQYF. CDR3 nucleotide sequence: TGTGCCACCCCCTCATACAGGGATTTCCAAGAGACCCAGTACTTC.

CDR3 in DNA: TGTGCCAGCAGCTTAGTCGCAGGGGAGGTGGAAACAGATACGCAGTATTTT. Translating it yields CASSLVAGEVETDTQYF. The chain has TRBV7-9 and TRBJ2-3; D tentatively fits TRBD1 or TRBD2 (6 bases each). The germline CDR1 and CDR2 sequences are SEHNR and FQNEAQ (reference sequence). The germline V and J ends were trimmed by 1 base and 3 bases, with 17 bases remaining between them. The CDR3 contains 17 residues.

CDR3 amino acids: CASSYPYSDLAKNIQYF. As DNA, the CDR3 is TGTGCCAGCAGTTACCCCTACAGTGATCTAGCCAAAAACATTCAGTACTTC. This chain uses TRBV6-6 with TRBJ2-4; D call uncertain. The CDR3 runs to 17 residues. Trimming left V 2 bases short and J 0 bases short, with 14 bases between. From germline, CDR1 is MNHNY and CDR2 SVGAGI (reference sequence).

The gene calls are TRBV2 and TRBJ2-1; 9 bases map to TRBD2. The CDR3 is 14 amino acids. Germline CDR1 SNHLY, CDR2 FYNNEI. With V trimmed by 7 bases and J by 4 bases, 5 bases remained unmatched. For the CDR3, the DNA is TGTGCCAGCACTAGAGCGGGGGGTTACAATGAGCAGTTCTTC. This gives the protein CASTRAGGYNEQFF.